Described below is a single TCR beta chain sequence and its context. V lost 3 bases and J lost 3; bases outside the gene matches: 4. The germline V gene encodes CDR1 KGHSH and CDR2 LQKENI. The CDR3 consists of 15 residues. The sample comes from a study of blood T cell repertoires in COVID-19. Study-level background: T cells, B-cell-depleted T cells, or PBMCs supplied cDNA or gDNA.

Only in-frame clones appear in the TCRdb table, and some are missing; sequencing was by immunoSEQ multiplex PCR. This table has 70,000 to 95,000 clones, 80% appearing once. Sequences were obtained from peripheral blood. The TCR originated in a middle-aged woman with active or convalescent COVID-19. This chain uses TRBV18 with TRBJ2-2, with TRBD2 matching 7 bases. DNA for the CDR3: TGTGCCAGCTCACCTGGGGACTACTACACCGGGGAGCTGTTTTTT. The encoded protein is CASSPGDYYTGELFF.